Listed below are T cell receptor beta chains from one sample, sequenced in a study of OX40 agonist ivuxolimab in advanced cancers. Libraries were prepared by immunoSEQ multiplex PCR; TCRdb keeps only in-frame clonotypes and omits some of them. The table shows 40,000 or so clones, with around 90% occurring only once. The sample in question was CD4+ or CD8+ T cells sorted from blood, obtained in a trial of the OX40 agonist ivuxolimab. All receptors derive from an adult with an advanced solid tumor such as melanoma, head and neck, liver or kidney cancer. The CDR3 runs from the conserved cysteine through the conserved F or W. The order of the fields is J gene, D gene, clone size, V gene, CDR3 protein, CDR3 DNA. D genes are given only for firm matches. Size tells how often a clone was seen (once, few, many) or the class of an expanded clone, and some rows leave it out.

J gene: TRBJ1-1
D gene: TRBD1
clone size: .
V gene: TRBV27
CDR3 protein: CASSFFRQGTEAFF
CDR3 DNA: TGTGCCAGCAGTTTCTTCAGACAGGGCACTGAAGCTTTCTTT

J gene: TRBJ2-6
D gene: TRBD2
clone size: .
V gene: TRBV5-1
CDR3 protein: CASSLSGGWVLTF
CDR3 DNA: TGCGCCAGCAGCTTGAGCGGGGGTTGGGTCCTGACTTTC

J gene: TRBJ2-3
D gene: .
clone size: .
V gene: TRBV9
CDR3 protein: CASSVADRGPSGGPLDTQYF
CDR3 DNA: TGTGCCAGCAGCGTAGCGGACAGGGGGCCTAGCGGGGGACCGTTAGATACGCAGTATTTT

J gene: TRBJ2-7
D gene: .
clone size: .
V gene: TRBV9
CDR3 protein: CASSVLRQAFTLYEQYF
CDR3 DNA: TGTGCCAGCAGCGTATTGCGCCAGGCCTTTACACTCTACGAGCAGTACTTC

J gene: TRBJ1-2
D gene: .
clone size: .
V gene: TRBV2
CDR3 protein: CASSEASQPGYTF
CDR3 DNA: TGTGCCAGCAGTGAAGCATCGCAGCCTGGCTACACCTTC

J gene: TRBJ1-1
D gene: .
clone size: .
V gene: TRBV18
CDR3 protein: CASSPAGRTEAFF
CDR3 DNA: TGTGCCAGCTCCCCGGCGGGGAGGACTGAAGCTTTCTTT

J gene: TRBJ2-1
D gene: .
clone size: .
V gene: TRBV9
CDR3 protein: CASSSSRDGYNEQFF
CDR3 DNA: TGTGCCAGCAGCTCTTCAAGGGACGGATACAATGAGCAGTTCTTC

J gene: TRBJ2-3
D gene: TRBD2
clone size: .
V gene: TRBV6-5
CDR3 protein: CASSYSTSGVTDTQYF
CDR3 DNA: TGTGCCAGCAGTTACTCTACTAGCGGGGTCACAGATACGCAGTATTTT

J gene: TRBJ2-7
D gene: .
clone size: few
V gene: TRBV7-2
CDR3 protein: CASSFRQDREAYEQYF
CDR3 DNA: TGTGCCAGCAGCTTTCGCCAGGACCGAGAAGCCTACGAGCAGTACTTC

J gene: TRBJ2-3
D gene: .
clone size: .
V gene: TRBV5-4
CDR3 protein: CASSLKTDYTDTQYF
CDR3 DNA: TGTGCCAGCAGCTTAAAAACCGATTACACAGATACGCAGTATTTT

J gene: TRBJ1-1
D gene: .
clone size: .
V gene: TRBV19
CDR3 protein: CASSIEDSVNTEAFF
CDR3 DNA: TGTGCCAGTAGTATAGAAGACAGTGTGAACACTGAAGCTTTCTTT

J gene: TRBJ2-1
D gene: TRBD2
clone size: .
V gene: TRBV4-3
CDR3 protein: CASSQVERGGNEQFF
CDR3 DNA: TGCGCCAGCAGCCAAGTCGAGCGGGGGGGCAATGAGCAGTTCTTC

J gene: TRBJ2-6
D gene: TRBD1
clone size: .
V gene: TRBV28
CDR3 protein: CASSSGTGFGANVLTF
CDR3 DNA: TGTGCCAGCAGTTCCGGGACAGGGTTTGGGGCCAACGTCCTGACTTTC

J gene: TRBJ1-5
D gene: .
clone size: few
V gene: TRBV7-9
CDR3 protein: CASSSGGGQPQHF
CDR3 DNA: TGTGCCAGCAGTTCCGGGGGAGGACAGCCCCAGCATTTT

J gene: TRBJ2-6
D gene: .
clone size: once
V gene: TRBV7-2
CDR3 protein: CASSLVDVISGANVLTF
CDR3 DNA: TGTGCCAGCAGCTTAGTGGACGTGATCTCTGGGGCCAACGTCCTGACTTTC